This TCR beta chain was recovered during a study of T cells in Graves' hyperthyroidism and ophthalmopathy. From germline, CDR1 is LNHDA and CDR2 SQIVND (reference sequence). V was trimmed by 2 bases and J by 4 bases, leaving 21 bases between them. This CDR3 region has 18 residues. Details on this clonotype: As yet, its antigen is unknown.

From RNA transcripts, TCR beta CDR3 regions were amplified. TCR CDR3 regions were first amplified by RT-PCR with HTBI primers. TCRdb processed the multiplex PCR reads anew with MiXCR; each CDR3 protein has one entry. The sample records hundreds of thousands of distinct CDR3 sequences, more than 14% being singletons. Study outcomes and limitations: It was a median about 6.5 months before onset that the model predicted ophthalmopathy.

The sequence derives from a woman aged 45-65 years with Graves' ophthalmopathy. The chain has TRBV19 and TRBJ2-1, with D hard to call. Sequencing was carried out using blood. CDR3 protein: CASSILGPSRSLYNEQFF. CDR3 DNA: TGTGCCAGTAGTATATTGGGCCCCTCTAGGTCCCTTTACAATGAGCAGTTCTTC.